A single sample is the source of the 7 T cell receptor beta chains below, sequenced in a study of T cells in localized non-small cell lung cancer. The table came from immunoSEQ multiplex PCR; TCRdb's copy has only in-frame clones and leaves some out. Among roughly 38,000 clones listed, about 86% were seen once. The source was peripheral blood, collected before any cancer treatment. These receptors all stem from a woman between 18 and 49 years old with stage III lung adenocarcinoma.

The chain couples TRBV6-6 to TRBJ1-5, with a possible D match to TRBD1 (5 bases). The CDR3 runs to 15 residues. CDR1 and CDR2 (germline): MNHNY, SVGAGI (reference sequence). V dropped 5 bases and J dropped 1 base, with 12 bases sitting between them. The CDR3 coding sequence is TGTGCCAGCAGTCAGTCCGGGGGAAGCAATCAGCCCCAGCATTTT. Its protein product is CASSQSGGSNQPQHF.

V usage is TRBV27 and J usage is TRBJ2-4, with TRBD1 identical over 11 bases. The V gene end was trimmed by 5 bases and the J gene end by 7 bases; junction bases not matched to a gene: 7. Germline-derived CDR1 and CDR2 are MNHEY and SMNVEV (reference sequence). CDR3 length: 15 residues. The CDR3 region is CASSPGTGGGNIQYF. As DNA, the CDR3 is TGTGCCAGCAGTCCCGGGACAGGGGGAGGGAACATTCAGTACTTC.

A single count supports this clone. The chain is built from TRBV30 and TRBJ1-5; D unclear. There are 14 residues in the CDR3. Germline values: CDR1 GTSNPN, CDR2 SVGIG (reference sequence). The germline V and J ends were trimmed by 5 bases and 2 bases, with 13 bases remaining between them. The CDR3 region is CAWQEGRRNQPQHF. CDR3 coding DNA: TGTGCCTGGCAAGAAGGCCGTCGCAATCAGCCCCAGCATTTT.

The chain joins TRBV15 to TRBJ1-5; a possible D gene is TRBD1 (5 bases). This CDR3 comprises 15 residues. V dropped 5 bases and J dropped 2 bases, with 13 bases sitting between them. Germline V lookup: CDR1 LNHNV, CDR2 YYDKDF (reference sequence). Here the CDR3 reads CATSPHGAGNQPQHF. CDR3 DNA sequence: TGTGCCACCAGCCCGCACGGGGCTGGCAATCAGCCCCAGCATTTT.

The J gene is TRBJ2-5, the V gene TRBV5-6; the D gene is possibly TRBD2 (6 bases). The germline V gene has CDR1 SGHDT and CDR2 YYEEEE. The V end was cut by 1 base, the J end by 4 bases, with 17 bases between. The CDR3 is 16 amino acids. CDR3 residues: CASSLIRGPGVETQYF. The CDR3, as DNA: TGTGCCAGCAGCTTGATCAGAGGGCCGGGGGTAGAGACCCAGTACTTC.

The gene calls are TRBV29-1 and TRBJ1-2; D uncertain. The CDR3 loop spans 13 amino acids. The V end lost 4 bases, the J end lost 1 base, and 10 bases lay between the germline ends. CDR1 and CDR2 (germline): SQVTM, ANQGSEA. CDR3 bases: TGCAGCGTTGGTTCTAGGGATAACTATGGCTACACCTTC. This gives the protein CSVGSRDNYGYTF.

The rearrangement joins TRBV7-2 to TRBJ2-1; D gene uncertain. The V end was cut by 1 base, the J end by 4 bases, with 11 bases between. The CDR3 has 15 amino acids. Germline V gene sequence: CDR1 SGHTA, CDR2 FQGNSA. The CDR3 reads CASSLVGTAYNEQFF. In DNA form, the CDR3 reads TGTGCCAGCAGCTTAGTTGGTACGGCATACAATGAGCAGTTCTTC.